A single T cell receptor beta chain is shown here with its context. Clones were read by immunoSEQ multiplex PCR, and TCRdb kept only the in-frame ones, dropping some. The table shows about 21,000 clones, with 30% to 40% occurring only once. J gave up 2 bases and V 4 bases, and 5 bases lay outside the gene matches. Looked up from germline, CDR1 is SGHNT and CDR2 is YYREEE (reference sequence). The CDR3 covers 16 residues. Investigators plated approximately 200,000 CFSE-labeled responder cells together with approximately 200,000 irradiated stimulator cells labeled with violet dye. These data come from a study of graft-versus-host responses after intestinal transplantation. For the study at large: As for transplant type, recipients had multivisceral, liver-intestinal, or isolated intestinal grafts. Study findings and constraints: GvH clones detected in recipient marrow included some appearing first in ileum or blood.

This material consisted of alloreactive CD8+ T cells from a mixed lymphocyte reaction culture, taken before intestinal transplant. Subset denoted: CFSE-low proliferating T cells sorted from roughly 6-day pre-transplant mixed lymphocyte reaction (GvH or HvG direction). The source is a human patient who received an intestinal transplant. V usage is TRBV5-4 and J usage is TRBJ2-3; 12 positions match TRBD2. CDR3 nucleotides: TGTGCCAGCAGCCCGGGACTAGCGGGCCCCACAGATACGCAGTATTTT. It translates to CASSPGLAGPTDTQYF.